The rows below give T cell receptor beta chains drawn from one sample of a study of T cell repertoires in cytomegalovirus infection. TCRdb redid the calling of the reads with MiXCR, one entry per CDR3 protein. The sample shows under 350,000 distinct CDR3 sequences, around 10% of them seen only once. The sequenced material came from PBMCs. Source of these receptors: a human donor in good health (CMV status not recorded). Some clones in this sample may be carry-over from other donors' samples. Each CDR3 is given with its conserved first and last residue. A D gene is named only where the DNA matches it firmly. Expanded clones get a size class; other rows say once, few or many, or leave the size out.

clone_size | j_call | d_call | v_call | cdr3_nt | cdr3_aa
- | TRBJ2-1 | TRBD2 | TRBV20-1 | TGCAGTGCCTCCTACGGGGGGGCCAGGAATGAGCAGTTCTTC | CSASYGGARNEQFF
many | TRBJ1-1 | - | TRBV11-1 | TGTGCCAGCAGCTACAGGGAGCACACTGAAGCTTTCTTT | CASSYREHTEAFF
many | TRBJ2-2 | TRBD1 | TRBV6-2/TRBV6-3 | TGTGCCAGCAGGAGGGCCGGGACAGGGTATCCCGGGGAGCTGTTTTTT | CASRRAGTGYPGELFF
many | TRBJ1-1 | TRBD1 | TRBV28 | TGTGCCAGCAGTTCCCCGGACAGGGGGATTACTGAAGCTTTCTTT | CASSSPDRGITEAFF
many | TRBJ2-5 | - | TRBV10-3 | TGTGCCATCAGTGCAAGTGACATAGAGACCCAGTACTTC | CAISASDIETQYF
few | TRBJ2-3 | - | TRBV5-1 | TGCGCCAGCAGCTCGGCTTTGACTAGCACAGATACGCAGTATTTT | CASSSALTSTDTQYF
many | TRBJ2-5 | TRBD1 | TRBV20-1 | TGCAGTGCAGGACAGGGAAAAGAGACCCAGTACTTC | CSAGQGKETQYF
many | TRBJ1-2 | - | TRBV28 | TGTGCCAGCAGTTTAGACAGGAGGGAAAACTATGGCTACACCTTC | CASSLDRRENYGYTF
few | TRBJ2-5 | TRBD2 | TRBV28 | TGTGCCAGCAGAGGAGCGGGACACCAAGAGACCCAGTACTTC | CASRGAGHQETQYF
few | TRBJ1-5 | - | TRBV2 | TGTGCCAGCAGTGAAGCGGACGGATATTATCAGCCCCAGCATTTT | CASSEADGYYQPQHF
many | TRBJ2-4 | - | TRBV28 | TGTGCCAGCAGTTTAGGGGGGCACTCGACCAAAAACATTCAGTACTTC | CASSLGGHSTKNIQYF
many | TRBJ1-6 | TRBD1 | TRBV12-3/TRBV12-4 | TGTGCCAGCAGCTCTGGAGGGGGCCATAATTCACCCCTCCACTTT | CASSSGGGHNSPLHF
many | TRBJ1-1 | TRBD1 | TRBV7-2 | TGTGCCAGCAGCACTCACCCGAGGGGGCAAACTGAAGCTTTCTTT | CASSTHPRGQTEAFF
- | TRBJ1-4 | TRBD1 | TRBV5-6 | TGTGCCAGCAGCTTCAGGGGGCCAACTAATGAAAAACTGTTTTTT | CASSFRGPTNEKLFF
many | TRBJ2-1 | - | TRBV6-2/TRBV6-3 | TGTGCCAGCAGTTACTCGAAGGGAGTTGGTTCTAGCTCCTACAATGAGCAGTTCTTC | CASSYSKGVGSSSYNEQFF
- | TRBJ2-5 | TRBD1 | TRBV6-2/TRBV6-3 | TGTGCCAGCAGTTCCTTCGAGGGGGCAGTGGAGACCCAGTACTTC | CASSSFEGAVETQYF
- | TRBJ1-2 | - | TRBV6-6 | TGTGCCAGCAGCGCTACGGATAGTCACTATGGCTACACCTTC | CASSATDSHYGYTF
many | TRBJ1-2 | - | TRBV6-6 | TGTGCCAGCAGAGGACCGACAGTCTATGGCTACACCTTC | CASRGPTVYGYTF
many | TRBJ2-7 | - | TRBV4-2 | TGTGCCAGCAGCCAGATGGATAGGCAGTACTTC | CASSQMDRQYF
many | TRBJ1-2 | - | TRBV6-1 | TGTGCCAGCAGCTGGGTGGACAGCCTTGGCTACACCTTC | CASSWVDSLGYTF
many | TRBJ2-1 | - | TRBV20-1 | TGCAGTGCTAGACTCAGCAATCTTGGGGATTACAATGAGCAGTTCTTC | CSARLSNLGDYNEQFF
many | TRBJ2-1 | TRBD2 | TRBV7-6 | TGTGCCAGCAGCTTAAGACTAGCGGGGCTCACGGGTAATGAGCAGTTCTTC | CASSLRLAGLTGNEQFF
many | TRBJ1-2 | - | TRBV20-1 | TGCAGTGCCCAAGACGCAGGGATTGGTGTCTATGGCTACACCTTC | CSAQDAGIGVYGYTF
many | TRBJ2-5 | TRBD1 | TRBV7-2 | TGTGCCAGCAGCTTCGACAGGGGGCGAGAGACCCAGTACTTC | CASSFDRGRETQYF
many | TRBJ2-1 | - | TRBV7-3 | TGTGCCAGCAGCCGGGGGGACAATCATGAGCAGTTCTTC | CASSRGDNHEQFF
few | TRBJ2-6 | - | TRBV20-1 | TGCAGTGCTAGAAGGGTTGGGGCCAACGTCCTGACTTTC | CSARRVGANVLTF
few | TRBJ1-5 | - | TRBV2 | TGTGCCAGCAGTGAAGGGCAGAATTTGCCCCAGCATTTT | CASSEGQNLPQHF
many | TRBJ1-1 | - | TRBV6-1 | TGTGCCAGCAGTTCCACACAGGGTTCCACTGAAGCTTTCTTT | CASSSTQGSTEAFF
many | TRBJ1-6 | - | TRBV11-3 | TGTGCCAGCAGCGAAGGATACTATAATTCACCCCTCCACTTT | CASSEGYYNSPLHF